The 28 T cell receptor beta chains below were found in one sample sequenced in a study of blood T cell repertoires in COVID-19. Produced via immunoSEQ multiplex PCR; TCRdb's table is partial and in-frame only. The sample has 200,000 to 300,000 clones; more than 65% are singletons. The sequencing input was peripheral blood. Receptor source: a man aged 35 to 55 who had recovered from COVID-19.

This chain uses TRBV5-1 with TRBJ2-1, with TRBD1 matching 10 bases. Germline values: CDR1 SGHRS, CDR2 YFSETQ. The CDR3 is 19 amino acids. V trimming: 4 bases; J trimming: 0 bases; junction bases outside the gene matches: 13. The CDR3 DNA follows: TGCGCCAGCAGCCCGGGACAGGGGTTCGAGTACAGCTCCTACAATGAGCAGTTCTTC. Translating it yields CASSPGQGFEYSSYNEQFF.

The V call is TRBV5-6, the J call TRBJ2-7; 7 nucleotides match TRBD1. The CDR3 totals 14 residues. Germline lookup yields CDR1 SGHDT and CDR2 YYEEEE. After removal of 2 bases from V and 4 bases from J, the junction contained 6 bases not matched to a gene. The CDR3 DNA follows: TGTGCCAGCAGCTTCCGGGACAGTGAGTACGAGCAGTACTTC. As protein: CASSFRDSEYEQYF.

The chain uses TRBV19 and TRBJ1-2; TRBD1 agrees at 7 bases. In germline, CDR1 is LNHDA, CDR2 SQIVND (reference sequence). V lost 0 bases, J lost 7 bases, and 8 bases stayed unmatched. There are 15 residues in the CDR3. This chain's CDR3 is CASSIDRTGRRGYTF. The CDR3 nucleotides read TGTGCCAGTAGTATAGACAGGACAGGCCGGCGTGGCTACACCTTC.

V usage is TRBV6-6 and J usage is TRBJ1-6; TRBD1 matches 11 bases. The CDR3 consists of 16 residues. The germline V gene encodes CDR1 MNHNY and CDR2 SVGAGI (reference sequence). The junction had 7 bases not matched to a gene; V was cut back by 0 bases and J by 12 bases. CDR3 sequence reads: CASSYSPDRGREPLHF. CDR3 nucleotides: TGTGCCAGCAGTTACTCGCCGGACAGGGGGCGTGAACCCCTCCACTTT.

The chain couples TRBV5-6 to TRBJ2-7, with D possibly matching TRBD2 (5 bases). V gave up 4 bases and J gave up 5 bases, with 19 bases separating them. The CDR3 consists of 15 residues. Germline CDR1 and CDR2: SGHDT and YYEEEE. The CDR3: CASSAGLLLLHEQYF. The CDR3 DNA reads TGTGCCAGCAGCGCCGGACTGCTACTACTCCACGAGCAGTACTTC.

This chain connects TRBV3-1 (or the pseudogene TRBV3-2) to TRBJ1-1; D may be TRBD1 (6 bases). Germline CDR1 is LGHDT and CDR2 is YNNKEL (reference sequence). V lost 2 bases to trimming and J lost 3 bases, with 7 bases between them. The CDR3 sequence is 13 residues long. This CDR3 is CASSQRQDTEAFF. The DNA of the CDR3 is TGTGCCAGCAGCCAAAGACAGGACACTGAAGCTTTCTTT.

The rearrangement uses TRBV4-3 and TRBJ1-1, with D tentatively TRBD1 (6 bases). Germline values: CDR1 LGHNA, CDR2 YSLEER. This CDR3 contains 13 residues. The V end lost 5 bases, the J end lost 4 bases, and 11 bases lay between the germline ends. CDR3 amino acids: CASSAEGGTEAFF. Here the CDR3 DNA reads TGCGCCAGCAGCGCCGAAGGGGGCACTGAAGCTTTCTTT.

The genes are TRBV3-1 (or the pseudogene TRBV3-2) and TRBJ2-5, with 13 bases lining up with TRBD2. CDR3 length equals 16 residues. Germline CDR1 LGHDT, CDR2 YNNKEL (reference sequence). Unmatched junction bases numbered 3, after V lost 4 bases and J lost 1 base. CDR3 protein: CASSRRLAGGQETQYF. CDR3 DNA sequence: TGTGCCAGCAGCCGCCGACTAGCGGGGGGCCAAGAGACCCAGTACTTC.

This chain links TRBV24-1 with TRBJ2-7; 7 nucleotides align to TRBD2. The CDR3 covers 12 residues. Germline loops: CDR1 KGHDR, CDR2 SFDVKD. V dropped 7 bases and J dropped 2; count of bases not matched to a gene: 1. CDR3 in DNA: TGTGCCACCAGAGCGGGGCCCTACGAGCAGTACTTC. This encodes CATRAGPYEQYF.

The chain links TRBV20-1 to TRBJ2-7; TRBD1 agrees at 7 bases. Germline CDR1 DFQATT, CDR2 SNEGSKA (reference sequence). V trimming: 3 bases; J trimming: 3 bases; junction bases outside the gene matches: 8. The CDR3 contains 14 residues. CDR3 loop: CSASSGGTLYEQYF. The CDR3 DNA sequence: TGCAGTGCTAGTTCAGGGGGAACTCTCTACGAGCAGTACTTC.

This chain connects TRBV7-8 to TRBJ2-5, with 9 bases that match TRBD1. Unmatched junction bases numbered 11, after V lost 3 bases and J lost 6 bases. The CDR3 consists of 16 residues. CDR1 is SGHVS and CDR2 is FQNEAQ in the germline V gene. CDR3 amino acids: CASSFLTGQGLKTQYF. The CDR3, as DNA: TGTGCCAGCAGCTTCCTAACGGGACAGGGTTTGAAGACCCAGTACTTC.

The chain employs TRBV4-3 and TRBJ2-7, with D maybe TRBD1 (6 bases). This CDR3 is built from 13 residues. From germline, CDR1 is LGHNA and CDR2 YSLEER. V was cut by 6 bases and J by 2 bases, with 11 bases left in between. The CDR3: CASSVNRAYEQYF. In nucleotides, the CDR3 is TGCGCCAGCAGTGTTAACAGGGCCTACGAGCAGTACTTC.

This clone has a handful of counts. The chain carries TRBV27 and TRBJ1-1; tentative D call: TRBD1 (5 bases). Germline-derived CDR1 and CDR2 are MNHEY and SMNVEV (reference sequence). This CDR3 contains 14 residues. V lost 3 bases and J 4 bases, leaving 12 bases between the germline ends. The CDR3 DNA reads as TGTGCCAGCAGTTTTTCCAGGGTCTTCACTGAAGCTTTCTTT. It yields the protein CASSFSRVFTEAFF.

This clone was picked up one time. The chain recombines TRBV7-9 with TRBJ1-1; the match to TRBD1 covers 7 bases. This CDR3 region has 13 residues. CDR1 and CDR2 (germline): SEHNR, FQNEAQ (reference sequence). Trimming took 3 bases from V and 11 from J; bases not matched to a gene: 9. The CDR3 reads CASSFSGGLDAFF. The CDR3 DNA reads TGTGCCAGCAGCTTCTCAGGGGGGTTGGATGCTTTCTTT. Together with reference TRBV7-9 and TRBJ1-1, the CDR3 gives the full variable domain: DTGVSQNPRHKITKRGQNVTFRCDPISEHNRLYWYRQTLGQGPEFLTYFQNEAQLEKSRLLSDRFSAERPKGSFSTLEIQRTEQGDSAMYLCASSFSGGLDAFFGQGTRLTVV.

This clone came up once. This chain uses TRBV5-4 with TRBJ2-6; D not certain. Germline CDR1 is SGHNT and CDR2 is YYREEE (reference sequence). The CDR3 totals 16 residues. V shed 0 bases and J shed 0 bases, with 7 bases lying between them. This CDR3 reads CASSLARGSGANVLTF. As DNA, the CDR3 is TGTGCCAGCAGCTTGGCCAGAGGCTCTGGGGCCAACGTCCTGACTTTC.

The rearrangement uses TRBV6-5 and TRBJ1-6; TRBD1 might be the D (5 bases). The CDR3 is 13 amino acids. The V gene's germline CDR1 is MNHEY and CDR2 SVGAGI. V lost 7 bases and J lost 7, with 11 bases in between. The CDR3: CASTRNRNSPLHF. The CDR3 DNA reads TGTGCCAGCACCCGGAACAGGAATTCACCCCTCCACTTT.

The genes are TRBV21-1 and TRBJ2-1; no check of the table's D call, TRBD1, against the DNA was made. TRBV21-1 is labeled a pseudogene. This CDR3 is built from 17 residues. The CDR3 spells CARARRLRDRGLEEQFF. For the CDR3, the DNA is TGTGCCAGAGCCCGTAGACTTAGGGACAGGGGGCTCGAAGAGCAGTTCTTC.

In this sample, this clone turned up a few times. The chain is built from TRBV29-1 and TRBJ2-7; a weak D match, TRBD2 (5 bases). The V and J ends lost 0 bases and 4 bases respectively, with 7 bases between them. The germline CDR1 and CDR2 sequences are SQVTM and ANQGSEA. The CDR3 covers 12 residues. CDR3 loop: CSVEDREYEQYF. The CDR3 DNA reads as TGCAGCGTTGAAGATAGGGAGTACGAGCAGTACTTC.

The chain employs TRBV7-9 and TRBJ2-1; 7 positions match TRBD2. CDR1 SEHNR and CDR2 FQNEAQ come from the germline V gene (reference sequence). With 5 bases clipped from V and 10 bases from J, the junction kept 17 bases outside the gene matches. This CDR3 contains 16 residues. This chain's CDR3 is CASSTRFWAGDPEQFF. The CDR3 region has the DNA TGTGCCAGCAGCACCCGCTTTTGGGCGGGGGACCCCGAGCAGTTCTTC. Full variable domain (remainder filled in from reference TRBV7-9 and TRBJ2-1): DTGVSQNPRHKITKRGQNVTFRCDPISEHNRLYWYRQTLGQGPEFLTYFQNEAQLEKSRLLSDRFSAERPKGSFSTLEIQRTEQGDSAMYLCASSTRFWAGDPEQFFGPGTRLTVL.

In this sample, this clone turned up a few times. This chain uses TRBV3-1 (or the pseudogene TRBV3-2) with TRBJ1-2; 9 nucleotides match TRBD1. CDR1 is LGHDT and CDR2 is YNNKEL in the germline V gene (reference sequence). Germline trimming cut 6 bases from V and 1 base from J; bases unmatched to any gene: 9. This CDR3 spans 16 amino acids. The CDR3 DNA sequence: TGTGCCAGCAGACCTACCGGGACAGGGAGTAACTATGGCTACACCTTC. Translating gives CASRPTGTGSNYGYTF.

The chain has TRBV15 and TRBJ2-7, with 11 nucleotides matching TRBD1. The V gene end was trimmed by 3 bases and the J gene end by 6 bases; junction bases not matched to a gene: 4. The CDR3 runs to 14 residues. Germline CDR1 and CDR2: LNHNV and YYDKDF (reference sequence). The CDR3 reads CATSSRDRGGEQYF. The CDR3 DNA sequence: TGTGCCACCAGCAGCCGGGACAGGGGGGGCGAGCAGTACTTC.

The chain is built from TRBV7-9 and TRBJ1-4, with 11 bases fitting TRBD1. The CDR3 is 17 amino acids. V trimming: 4 bases; J trimming: 1 base; junction bases outside the gene matches: 5. Germline V CDR1 and CDR2: SEHNR, FQNEAQ (reference sequence). This CDR3 reads CASSSDRGLKTNEKLFF. The CDR3 region has the DNA TGTGCCAGCAGCTCGGACAGGGGGCTTAAAACTAATGAAAAACTGTTTTTT.

The chain has TRBV5-1 and TRBJ2-3; 11 bases map to TRBD2. V was clipped by 1 base and J by 0 bases; unmatched bases: 16. This CDR3 contains 21 residues. CDR1 SGHRS and CDR2 YFSETQ come from the germline V gene. CDR3 coding DNA: TGCGCCAGCAGCTTGTGGACACCCGGCGGGACTAGCGGTACGAGCACAGATACGCAGTATTTT. This gives the protein CASSLWTPGGTSGTSTDTQYF.

This clone was seen a handful of times. The CDR3, as DNA: TGTGCCACAGGGAAAGACTATGGCTACACCTTC. Protein: CATGKDYGYTF. The J gene is TRBJ1-2, the V gene TRBV27; tentative D call: TRBD1 (5 bases). The CDR3 loop spans 11 amino acids. Trimming removed 10 bases from V and 3 bases from J, with 9 bases in between. Germline CDR1 is MNHEY and CDR2 is SMNVEV (reference sequence).

The chain links TRBV5-5 to TRBJ2-1; possibly TRBD2 for D (5 bases). The CDR3 is 18 amino acids. The germline V gene encodes CDR1 SGHKS and CDR2 YYEKEE (reference sequence). Trimming pared 4 bases from V and 0 bases from J, leaving 20 bases between. CDR3 sequence: CASSEKRQSRSSYNEQFF. The DNA for the CDR3 is TGTGCCAGCAGCGAGAAGCGGCAATCCCGAAGCTCCTACAATGAGCAGTTCTTC.

The J gene is TRBJ2-3, the V gene TRBV6-1; D possibly corresponds to TRBD2 (7 bases). Trimming took off 2 bases at V and 4 bases at J, with 31 bases between the two ends. From germline, CDR1 is MNHNS and CDR2 SASEGT. CDR3 size: 21 residues. CDR3 region: CASSEPDGGPLLGEAADTQYF. In DNA, the CDR3 is TGTGCCAGCAGTGAACCCGACGGGGGGCCCCTTTTGGGAGAAGCGGCAGATACGCAGTATTTT.

The rearrangement uses TRBV14 and TRBJ2-1; 9 nucleotides match TRBD2. Germline V lookup: CDR1 SGHDN, CDR2 FVKESK. Trimming at V came to 2 bases and at J to 10 bases, leaving 3 bases not matched to a gene. This CDR3 has 13 residues. Here the CDR3 DNA reads TGTGCCAGCAGCCAACGACTAGCGGACGAGCAGTTCTTC. Amino acids: CASSQRLADEQFF.

This clone was counted a few times. The J gene is TRBJ2-1, the V gene TRBV7-9; 10 nucleotides agree with TRBD2. V lost 4 bases and J lost 6; bases outside the gene matches: 12. Germline V gene lookup returns CDR1 SEHNR and CDR2 FQNEAQ (reference sequence). This CDR3 region has 17 residues. CDR3 protein: CASSSSISGRIRNEQFF. The DNA for the CDR3 is TGTGCCAGCAGCTCCTCGATTAGCGGGAGGATCCGCAATGAGCAGTTCTTC.